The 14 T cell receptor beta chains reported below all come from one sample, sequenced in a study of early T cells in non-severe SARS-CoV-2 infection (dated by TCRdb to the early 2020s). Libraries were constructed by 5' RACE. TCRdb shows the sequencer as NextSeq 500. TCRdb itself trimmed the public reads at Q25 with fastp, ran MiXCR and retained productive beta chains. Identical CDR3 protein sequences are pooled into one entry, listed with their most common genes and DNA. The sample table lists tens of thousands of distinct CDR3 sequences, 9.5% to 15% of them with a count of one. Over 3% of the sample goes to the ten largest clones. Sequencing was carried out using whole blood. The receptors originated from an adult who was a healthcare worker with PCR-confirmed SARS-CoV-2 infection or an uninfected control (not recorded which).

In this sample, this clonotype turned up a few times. The CDR3 protein is CASSAGRSFSYEQYF. CDR3 bases: TGTGCCAGCAGTGCCGGGCGCTCCTTCTCCTACGAGCAGTACTTC. The chain has TRBV28 and TRBJ2-7; no clear D gene. The CDR3 length is 15 residues. CDR1 and CDR2 from the germline V gene are MDHEN and SYDVKM. Trimming removed 5 bases at V and 0 bases at J, with 14 bases between. Combining the CDR3 with reference TRBV28 and TRBJ2-7 gives the whole variable domain DVKVTQSSRYLVKRTGEKVFLECVQDMDHENMFWYRQDPGLGLRLIYFSYDVKMKEKGDIPEGYSVSREKKERFSLILESASTNQTSMYLCASSAGRSFSYEQYFGPGTRLTVT.

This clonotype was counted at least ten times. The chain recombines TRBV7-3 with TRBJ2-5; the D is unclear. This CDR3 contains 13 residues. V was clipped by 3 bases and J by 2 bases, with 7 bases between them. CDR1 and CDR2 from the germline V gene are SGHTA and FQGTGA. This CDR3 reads CASSFDNQETQYF. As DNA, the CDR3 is TGTGCCAGCAGCTTCGACAATCAAGAGACCCAGTACTTC.

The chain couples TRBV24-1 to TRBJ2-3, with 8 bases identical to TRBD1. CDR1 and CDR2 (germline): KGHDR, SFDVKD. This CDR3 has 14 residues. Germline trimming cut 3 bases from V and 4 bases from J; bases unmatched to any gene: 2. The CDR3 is CATSDPGGPDTQYF. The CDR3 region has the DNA TGTGCCACCAGTGATCCAGGGGGCCCAGATACGCAGTATTTT.

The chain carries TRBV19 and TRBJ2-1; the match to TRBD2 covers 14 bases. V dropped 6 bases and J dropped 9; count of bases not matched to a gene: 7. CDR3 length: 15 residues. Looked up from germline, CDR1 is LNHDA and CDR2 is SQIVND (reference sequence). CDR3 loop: CASRKTSGRAVEQFF. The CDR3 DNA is TGTGCCAGTAGAAAGACTAGCGGGAGGGCCGTTGAGCAGTTCTTC. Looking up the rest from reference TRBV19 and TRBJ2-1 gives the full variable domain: DGGITQSPKYLFRKEGQNVTLSCEQNLNHDAMYWYRQDPGQGLRLIYYSQIVNDFQKGDIAEGYSVSREKKESFPLTVTSAQKNPTAFYLCASRKTSGRAVEQFFGPGTRLTVL.

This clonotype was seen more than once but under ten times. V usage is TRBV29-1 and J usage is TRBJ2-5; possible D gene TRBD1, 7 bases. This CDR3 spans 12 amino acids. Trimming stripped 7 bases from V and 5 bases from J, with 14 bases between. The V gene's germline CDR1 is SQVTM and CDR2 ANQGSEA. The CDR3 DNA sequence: TGCAGCGCTTTACAGGGGAGGGAGACCCAGTACTTC. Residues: CSALQGRETQYF.

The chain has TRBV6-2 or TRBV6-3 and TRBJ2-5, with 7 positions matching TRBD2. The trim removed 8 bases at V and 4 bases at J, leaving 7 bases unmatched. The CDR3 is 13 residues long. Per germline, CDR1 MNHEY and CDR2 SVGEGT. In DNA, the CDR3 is TGTGCCAGCTCGCGGGGGAGGGTAGAGACCCAGTACTTC. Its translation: CASSRGRVETQYF.

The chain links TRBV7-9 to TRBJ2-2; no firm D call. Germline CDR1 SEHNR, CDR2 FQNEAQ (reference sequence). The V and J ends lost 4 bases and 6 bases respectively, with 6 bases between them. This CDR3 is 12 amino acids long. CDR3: CASSSSAGELFF. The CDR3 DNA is TGTGCCAGCAGCTCCAGCGCCGGGGAGCTGTTTTTT.

Here the CDR3 DNA reads TGTGCCAGCTCACTGACCCCCACAGATACGCAGTATTTT. Residues: CASSLTPTDTQYF. J is TRBJ2-3 and V is TRBV18; D is unresolved. The CDR3 has 13 residues. The ends were cut back, 4 bases at V and 2 bases at J, with 7 bases in the middle. Germline values: CDR1 KGHSH, CDR2 LQKENI.

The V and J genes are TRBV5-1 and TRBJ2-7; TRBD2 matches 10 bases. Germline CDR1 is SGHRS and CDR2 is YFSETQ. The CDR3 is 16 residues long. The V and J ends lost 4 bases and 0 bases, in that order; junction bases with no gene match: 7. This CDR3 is CASSVGSSGSSYEQYF. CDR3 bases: TGCGCCAGCAGCGTCGGTTCTAGCGGGAGCTCCTACGAGCAGTACTTC.

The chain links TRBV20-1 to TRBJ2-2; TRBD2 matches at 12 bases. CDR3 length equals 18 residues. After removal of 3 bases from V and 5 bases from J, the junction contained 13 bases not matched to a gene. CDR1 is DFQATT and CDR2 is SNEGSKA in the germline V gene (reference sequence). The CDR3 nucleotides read TGCAGTGCTAGTGAATGGGCTAGCGGGAGGGTAGATACCGGGGAGCTGTTTTTT. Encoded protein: CSASEWASGRVDTGELFF.

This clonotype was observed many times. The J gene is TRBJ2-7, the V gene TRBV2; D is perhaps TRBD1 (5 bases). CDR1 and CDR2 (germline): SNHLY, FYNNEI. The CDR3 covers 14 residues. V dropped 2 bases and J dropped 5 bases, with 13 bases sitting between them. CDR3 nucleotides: TGTGCCAGCAGTGAACGTCAGGGTCGAGACGAGCAGTACTTC. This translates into CASSERQGRDEQYF.

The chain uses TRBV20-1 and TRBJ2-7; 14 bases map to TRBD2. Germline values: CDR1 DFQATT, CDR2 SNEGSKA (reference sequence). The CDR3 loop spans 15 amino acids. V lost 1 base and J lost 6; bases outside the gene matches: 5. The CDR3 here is CSARAGLAGGLEQYF. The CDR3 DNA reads TGCAGTGCTAGAGCCGGACTAGCGGGAGGCCTCGAGCAGTACTTC.

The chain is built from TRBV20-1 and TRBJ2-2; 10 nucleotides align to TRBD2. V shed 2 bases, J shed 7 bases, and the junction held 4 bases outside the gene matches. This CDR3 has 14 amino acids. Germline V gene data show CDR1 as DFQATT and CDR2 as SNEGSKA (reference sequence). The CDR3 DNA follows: TGCAGTGCTAGAAGTCTAGCGGGAGTCGGGGAGCTGTTTTTT. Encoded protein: CSARSLAGVGELFF.

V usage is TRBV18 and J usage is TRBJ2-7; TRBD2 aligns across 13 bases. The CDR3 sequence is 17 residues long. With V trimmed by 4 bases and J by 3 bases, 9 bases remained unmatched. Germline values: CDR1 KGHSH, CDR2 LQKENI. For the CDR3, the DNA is TGTGCCAGCTCACTGCTCGGGACTAGCGGGGAGGACTACGAGCAGTACTTC. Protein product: CASSLLGTSGEDYEQYF. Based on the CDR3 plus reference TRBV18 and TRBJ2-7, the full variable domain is NAGVMQNPRHLVRRRGQEARLRCSPMKGHSHVYWYRQLPEEGLKFMVYLQKENIIDESGMPKERFSAEFPKEGPSILRIQQVVRGDSAAYFCASSLLGTSGEDYEQYFGPGTRLTVT.